The rows below give T cell receptor beta chains drawn from one sample of a study of blood T cell repertoires in COVID-19. Only in-frame clones appear in the TCRdb table, and some are missing; sequencing was by immunoSEQ multiplex PCR. The table has about 310,000 clones, roughly 84% seen once. The sequenced sample consisted of peripheral blood. The receptor set was obtained from a man over 45 with active or convalescent COVID-19. CDR3s include the opening cysteine and the closing phenylalanine or tryptophan. Fields, in order: CDR3 length, D gene, V gene, J gene, CDR3 DNA, CDR3 protein. D genes are given only for firm matches.

cdr3_length: 17; d_call: TRBD1; v_call: TRBV7-6; j_call: TRBJ2-6; cdr3_nt: TGTGCCAGCAGGACGGACAGGGAGGTCCCTGGGGCCAACGTCCTGACTTTC; cdr3_aa: CASRTDREVPGANVLTF
cdr3_length: 14; d_call: -; v_call: TRBV5-1; j_call: TRBJ1-5; cdr3_nt: TGCGCCAGCAGCTTGGGGGAGGGCGTTCAGCCCCAGCATTTT; cdr3_aa: CASSLGEGVQPQHF
cdr3_length: 15; d_call: TRBD1; v_call: TRBV11-3; j_call: TRBJ1-2; cdr3_nt: TGTGCCAGCAGTCAAGGGCCGGGACAGGCAGATGGCTACACCTTC; cdr3_aa: CASSQGPGQADGYTF
cdr3_length: 14; d_call: -; v_call: TRBV9; j_call: TRBJ1-1; cdr3_nt: TGTGCCAGCAGCGAAACACAGGGGAACACTGAAGCTTTCTTT; cdr3_aa: CASSETQGNTEAFF
cdr3_length: 15; d_call: TRBD2; v_call: TRBV5-1; j_call: TRBJ2-7; cdr3_nt: TGCGCCAGCAGCTTGGCGGGAGGGACGTCCTACGAGCAGTACTTC; cdr3_aa: CASSLAGGTSYEQYF
cdr3_length: 14; d_call: TRBD1; v_call: TRBV5-1; j_call: TRBJ2-1; cdr3_nt: TGCGCCAGCAGCTTGAGGACAGGGCATGATGAGCAGTTCTTC; cdr3_aa: CASSLRTGHDEQFF
cdr3_length: 17; d_call: -; v_call: TRBV21-1; j_call: TRBJ2-7; cdr3_nt: TGTGCCAGCAGCCCCTCACGAGGGCGGACAGGGCCCTACGAGCAGTACTTC; cdr3_aa: CASSPSRGRTGPYEQYF
cdr3_length: 13; d_call: -; v_call: TRBV5-8; j_call: TRBJ2-5; cdr3_nt: TGTGCCAGCAGCCTAACTCGGAGGGAGACCCAGTACTTC; cdr3_aa: CASSLTRRETQYF
cdr3_length: 15; d_call: -; v_call: TRBV24-1; j_call: TRBJ1-2; cdr3_nt: TGTGCCACCAGTGATCACGGGAATTTTCTGGGGGGCTACACCTTC; cdr3_aa: CATSDHGNFLGGYTF
cdr3_length: 15; d_call: TRBD2; v_call: TRBV18; j_call: TRBJ2-1; cdr3_nt: TGTGCCAGCTCAGGACTAGCGGGGACCTACAATGAGCAGTTCTTC; cdr3_aa: CASSGLAGTYNEQFF
cdr3_length: 15; d_call: TRBD1; v_call: TRBV18; j_call: TRBJ2-2; cdr3_nt: TGTGCCAGCTCACCGTCGACAGGGTCCACCGGGGAGCTGTTTTTT; cdr3_aa: CASSPSTGSTGELFF
cdr3_length: 15; d_call: -; v_call: TRBV27; j_call: TRBJ1-1; cdr3_nt: TGTGCCAGCAGTTTATCGAACCAGGGCGACACTGAAGCTTTCTTT; cdr3_aa: CASSLSNQGDTEAFF
cdr3_length: 13; d_call: TRBD1; v_call: TRBV30; j_call: TRBJ1-5; cdr3_nt: TGTGCCTGCCGGACAGGGGTTAATCAGCCCCAGCATTTT; cdr3_aa: CACRTGVNQPQHF
cdr3_length: 15; d_call: TRBD1; v_call: TRBV3-1/TRBV3-2; j_call: TRBJ2-3; cdr3_nt: TGTGCCAGCAGCCCCCGGGACAGGGGAGTCGATACGCAGTATTTT; cdr3_aa: CASSPRDRGVDTQYF
cdr3_length: 12; d_call: -; v_call: TRBV28; j_call: TRBJ1-1; cdr3_nt: TGTGCCAGCAGTCTGACAGTCGCTGAAGCTTTCTTT; cdr3_aa: CASSLTVAEAFF
cdr3_length: 14; d_call: -; v_call: TRBV5-1; j_call: TRBJ1-4; cdr3_nt: TGCGCCAGCAGCTTGGGCAGGCCAAATGAAAAACTGTTTTTT; cdr3_aa: CASSLGRPNEKLFF
cdr3_length: 15; d_call: -; v_call: TRBV6-2/TRBV6-3; j_call: TRBJ1-2; cdr3_nt: TGTGCCAGCACCCCCACTCGGGGTCTCTACTCTGGCTACACCTTC; cdr3_aa: CASTPTRGLYSGYTF
cdr3_length: 17; d_call: -; v_call: TRBV21-1; j_call: TRBJ2-3; cdr3_nt: TGTGCCAGCAGCAAAGTCGCCGGGGGGCGGATCACAGATACGCAGTATTTT; cdr3_aa: CASSKVAGGRITDTQYF
cdr3_length: 13; d_call: -; v_call: TRBV28; j_call: TRBJ2-2; cdr3_nt: TGTGCCAGCAGTCCATTGAGCCCCGGGGAGCTGTTTTTT; cdr3_aa: CASSPLSPGELFF
cdr3_length: 15; d_call: TRBD1; v_call: TRBV6-5; j_call: TRBJ1-5; cdr3_nt: TGTGCCAGCAGTTTAGACAGGGGAGGAAATCAGCCCCAGCATTTT; cdr3_aa: CASSLDRGGNQPQHF
cdr3_length: 11; d_call: -; v_call: TRBV20-1; j_call: TRBJ1-2; cdr3_nt: TGCAGTGCTAAGGGGGAGTATGGCTACACCTTC; cdr3_aa: CSAKGEYGYTF
cdr3_length: 15; d_call: -; v_call: TRBV9; j_call: TRBJ1-1; cdr3_nt: TGTGCCAGCACCATGTCCGACAGGATGAACACTGAAGCTTTCTTT; cdr3_aa: CASTMSDRMNTEAFF